The TCR beta chain under discussion was sequenced for a study of early T cells in non-severe SARS-CoV-2 infection. Study-wide context: Sequencing used unsorted whole-blood bulk RNA, so chains lack pairing.

Study findings and constraints: A preference for anti-spike CD8 responses marked VDJdb matching, which missed private and CD4 specificities.

Researchers tagged individual cDNA molecules with unique molecular identifiers. TCRdb used MiXCR to reprocess the 5' RACE reads, holding one entry per CDR3 protein. The table includes tens of thousands of distinct CDR3 sequences, approximately 12% detected once. This clonotype came up many times. Its target is unknown. CDR1 and CDR2 (germline): SNHLY, FYNNEI. This CDR3 spans 13 amino acids. V was clipped by 4 bases and J by 5 bases, with 9 bases between them. This rearrangement joins TRBV2 to TRBJ1-5; possibly TRBD1 for D (6 bases). The clonotype was recovered from an adult who was a healthcare worker with PCR-confirmed SARS-CoV-2 infection or an uninfected control (not recorded which). Input material: whole blood. The CDR3 coding sequence is TGTGCCAGCAGTGCAGGGGAAGATCAGCCCCAGCATTTT. Its translation is CASSAGEDQPQHF. Together with reference TRBV2 and TRBJ1-5, the CDR3 gives the full variable domain: EPEVTQTPSHQVTQMGQEVILRCVPISNHLYFYWYRQILGQKVEFLVSFYNNEISEKSEIFDDQFSVERPDGSNFTLKIRSTKLEDSAMYFCASSAGEDQPQHFGDGTRLSIL.